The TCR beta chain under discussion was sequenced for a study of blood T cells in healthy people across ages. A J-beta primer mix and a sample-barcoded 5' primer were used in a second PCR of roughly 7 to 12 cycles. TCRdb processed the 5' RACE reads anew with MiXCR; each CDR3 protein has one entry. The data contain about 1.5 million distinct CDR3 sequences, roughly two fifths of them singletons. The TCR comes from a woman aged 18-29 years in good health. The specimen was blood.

The CDR3 DNA reads as TGTGCCAGTCGGGACAGGGCCGGAGCCCACGGTGAAGCTTTCTTT. Its translation is CASRDRAGAHGEAFF. This chain joins TRBV12-3 or TRBV12-4 and TRBJ1-1; TRBD1 matches at 9 bases. CDR3 size: 15 residues. The V gene end was trimmed by 9 bases and the J gene end by 7 bases; junction bases not matched to a gene: 15.